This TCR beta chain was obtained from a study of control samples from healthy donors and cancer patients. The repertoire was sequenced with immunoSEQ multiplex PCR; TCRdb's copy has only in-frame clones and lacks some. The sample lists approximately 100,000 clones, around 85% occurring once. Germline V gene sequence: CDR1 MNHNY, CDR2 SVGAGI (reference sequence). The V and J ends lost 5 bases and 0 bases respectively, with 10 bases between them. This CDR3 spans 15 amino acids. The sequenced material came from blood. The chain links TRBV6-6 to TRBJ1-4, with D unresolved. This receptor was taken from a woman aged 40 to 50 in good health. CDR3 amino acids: CASSRTLSTNEKLFF. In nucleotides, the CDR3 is TGTGCCAGCAGTCGGACCTTATCAACTAATGAAAAACTGTTTTTT.